This section outlines one T cell receptor beta chain sequence together with its context. What it binds is unknown. The data were obtained in a study of T-cell reconstitution after alpha-beta-depleted transplantation in children. Notes on the study in general: A year had passed since transplant, and T-cell counts and diversity by then came mostly from newly produced T cells.

This sample's TCRbeta library carried unique molecular identifier barcodes. TCRdb reprocessed the PCR reads via MiXCR and lists one record per CDR3 protein. This table has 610,000 or so distinct CDR3 sequences, roughly 30% appearing once. The germline V and J ends were trimmed by 8 bases and 4 bases, with 18 bases remaining between them. The CDR3 extends over 15 amino acids. CDR1 is SEHNR and CDR2 is FQNEAQ in the germline V gene (reference sequence). The chain carries TRBV7-9 and TRBJ2-1; tentative D call: TRBD1 (6 bases). This clonotype was sampled from a boy younger than two with Wiskott-Aldrich syndrome, due to receive a stem cell transplant. The sample was PBMCs, taken before TCRalphabeta/CD19-depleted stem cell transplant. The CDR3 sequence is CASGLRTETYNEQFF. The CDR3 DNA reads as TGTGCCAGCGGCCTCCGGACAGAGACTTACAATGAGCAGTTCTTC.